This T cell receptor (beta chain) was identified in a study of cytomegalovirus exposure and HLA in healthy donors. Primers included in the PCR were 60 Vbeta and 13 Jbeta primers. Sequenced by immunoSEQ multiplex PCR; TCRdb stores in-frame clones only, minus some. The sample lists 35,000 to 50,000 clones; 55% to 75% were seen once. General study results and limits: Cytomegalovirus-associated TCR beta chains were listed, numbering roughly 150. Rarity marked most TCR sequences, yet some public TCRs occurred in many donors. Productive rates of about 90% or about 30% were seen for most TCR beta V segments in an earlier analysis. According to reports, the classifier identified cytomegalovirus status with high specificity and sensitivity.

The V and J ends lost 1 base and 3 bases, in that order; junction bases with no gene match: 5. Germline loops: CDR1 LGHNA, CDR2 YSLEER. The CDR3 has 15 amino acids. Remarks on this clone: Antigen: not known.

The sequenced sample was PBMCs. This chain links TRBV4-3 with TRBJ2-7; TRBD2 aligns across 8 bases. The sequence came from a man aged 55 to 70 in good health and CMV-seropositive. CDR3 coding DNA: TGCGCCAGCAGCCAAGTCCTGGCGGGGGGCTACGAGCAGTACTTC. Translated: CASSQVLAGGYEQYF.